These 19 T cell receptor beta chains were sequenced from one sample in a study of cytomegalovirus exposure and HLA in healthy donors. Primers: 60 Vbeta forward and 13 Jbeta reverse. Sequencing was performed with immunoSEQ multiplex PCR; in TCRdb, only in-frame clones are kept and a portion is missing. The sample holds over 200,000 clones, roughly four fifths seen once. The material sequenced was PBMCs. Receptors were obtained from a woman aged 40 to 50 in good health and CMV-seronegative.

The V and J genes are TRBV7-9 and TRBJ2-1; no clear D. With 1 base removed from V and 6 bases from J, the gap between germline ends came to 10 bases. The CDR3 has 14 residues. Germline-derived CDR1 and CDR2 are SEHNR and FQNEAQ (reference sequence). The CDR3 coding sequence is TGTGCCAGCAGCTTAGGCTGGAGAGGCAATGAGCAGTTCTTC. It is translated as CASSLGWRGNEQFF.

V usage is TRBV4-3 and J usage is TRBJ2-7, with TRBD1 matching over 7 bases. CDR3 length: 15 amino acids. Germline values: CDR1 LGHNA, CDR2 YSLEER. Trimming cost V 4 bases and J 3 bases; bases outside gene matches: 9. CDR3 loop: CASSLDRRSFYEQYF. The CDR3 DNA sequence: TGCGCCAGCAGCCTGGACAGGCGATCTTTCTACGAGCAGTACTTC.

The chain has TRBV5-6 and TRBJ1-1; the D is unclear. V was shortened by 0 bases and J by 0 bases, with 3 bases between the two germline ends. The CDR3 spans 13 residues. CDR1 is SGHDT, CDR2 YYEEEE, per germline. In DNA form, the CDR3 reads TGTGCCAGCAGCTTGGGTATGAACACTGAAGCTTTCTTT. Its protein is CASSLGMNTEAFF. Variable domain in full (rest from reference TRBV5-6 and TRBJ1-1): DAGVTQSPTHLIKTRGQQVTLRCSPKSGHDTVSWYQQALGQGPQFIFQYYEEEERQRGNFPDRFSGHQFPNYSSELNVNALLLGDSALYLCASSLGMNTEAFFGQGTRLTVV.

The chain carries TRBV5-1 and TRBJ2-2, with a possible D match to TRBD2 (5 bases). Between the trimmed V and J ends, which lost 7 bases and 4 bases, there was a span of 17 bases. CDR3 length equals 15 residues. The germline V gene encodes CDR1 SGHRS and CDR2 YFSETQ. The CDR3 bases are TGCGCCAGCGCAGGTTCAAGGACTGTCACCGGGGAGCTGTTTTTT. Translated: CASAGSRTVTGELFF.

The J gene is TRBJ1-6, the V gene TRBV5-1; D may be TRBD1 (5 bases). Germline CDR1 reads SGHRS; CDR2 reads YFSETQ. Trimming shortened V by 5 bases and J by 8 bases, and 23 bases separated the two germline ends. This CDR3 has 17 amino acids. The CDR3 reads CASSRGGGGDRDSPLHF. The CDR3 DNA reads TGCGCCAGCAGTCGGGGGGGAGGCGGGGACCGCGATTCACCCCTCCACTTT.

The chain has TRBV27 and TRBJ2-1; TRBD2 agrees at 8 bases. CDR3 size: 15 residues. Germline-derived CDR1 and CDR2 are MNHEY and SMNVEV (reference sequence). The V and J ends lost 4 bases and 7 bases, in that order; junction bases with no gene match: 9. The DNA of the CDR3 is TGTGCCAGCAGTTCCCTTAGCGGGACTAGAAATGAGCAGTTCTTC. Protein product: CASSSLSGTRNEQFF.

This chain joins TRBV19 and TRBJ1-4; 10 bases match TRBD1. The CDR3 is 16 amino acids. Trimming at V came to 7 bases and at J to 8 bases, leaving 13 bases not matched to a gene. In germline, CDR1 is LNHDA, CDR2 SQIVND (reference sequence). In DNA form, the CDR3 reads TGTGCCAGTAAAGACAGGGGGCGAAGTTTGGGCGAAAAACTGTTTTTT. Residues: CASKDRGRSLGEKLFF.

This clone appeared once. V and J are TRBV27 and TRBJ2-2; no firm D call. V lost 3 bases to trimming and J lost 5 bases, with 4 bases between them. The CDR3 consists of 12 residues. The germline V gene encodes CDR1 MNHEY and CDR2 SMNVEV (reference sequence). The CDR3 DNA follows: TGTGCCAGCAGTTTTCGGACCGGGGAGCTGTTTTTT. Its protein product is CASSFRTGELFF.

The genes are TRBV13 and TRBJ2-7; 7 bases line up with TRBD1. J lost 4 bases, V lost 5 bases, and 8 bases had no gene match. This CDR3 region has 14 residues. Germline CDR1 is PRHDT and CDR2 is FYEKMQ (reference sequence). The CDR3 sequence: CASSPDRAEYEQYF. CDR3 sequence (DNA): TGTGCCAGCAGCCCAGACAGGGCTGAGTACGAGCAGTACTTC.

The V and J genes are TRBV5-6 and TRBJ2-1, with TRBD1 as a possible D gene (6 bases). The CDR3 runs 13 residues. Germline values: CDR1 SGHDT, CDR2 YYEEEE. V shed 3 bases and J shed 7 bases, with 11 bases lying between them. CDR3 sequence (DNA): TGTGCCAGCAGCTGGGGACAAATAAATGAGCAGTTCTTC. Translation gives CASSWGQINEQFF.

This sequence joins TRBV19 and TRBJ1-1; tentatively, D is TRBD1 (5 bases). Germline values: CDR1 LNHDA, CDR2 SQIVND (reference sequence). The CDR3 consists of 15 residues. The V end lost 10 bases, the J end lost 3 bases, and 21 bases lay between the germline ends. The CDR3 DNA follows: TGTGCCACCCTGAATTGGGCGGCGGGGGACACTGAAGCTTTCTTT. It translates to CATLNWAAGDTEAFF.

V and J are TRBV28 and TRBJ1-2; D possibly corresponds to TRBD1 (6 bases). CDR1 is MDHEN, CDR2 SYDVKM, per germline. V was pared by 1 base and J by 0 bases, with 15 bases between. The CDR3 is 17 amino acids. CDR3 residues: CASSLLGGADSNYGYTF. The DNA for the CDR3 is TGTGCCAGCAGTTTATTAGGGGGGGCCGATTCTAACTATGGCTACACCTTC.

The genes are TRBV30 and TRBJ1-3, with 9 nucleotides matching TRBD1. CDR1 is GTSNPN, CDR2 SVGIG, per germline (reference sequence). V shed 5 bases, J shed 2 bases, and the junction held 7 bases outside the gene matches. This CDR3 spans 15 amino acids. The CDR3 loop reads CAWGLGTGPGNTIYF. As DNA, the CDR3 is TGTGCCTGGGGGCTAGGGACAGGGCCTGGAAACACCATATATTTT.

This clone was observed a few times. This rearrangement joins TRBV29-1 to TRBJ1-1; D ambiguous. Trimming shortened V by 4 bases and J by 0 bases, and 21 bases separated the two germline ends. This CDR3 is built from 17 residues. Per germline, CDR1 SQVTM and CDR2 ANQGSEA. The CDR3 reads CSVASDGLSFMNTEAFF. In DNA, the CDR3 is TGCAGCGTTGCTTCAGATGGGCTCTCGTTCATGAACACTGAAGCTTTCTTT. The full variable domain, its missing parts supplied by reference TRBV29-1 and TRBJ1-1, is SAVISQKPSRDICQRGTSLTIQCQVDSQVTMMFWYRQQPGQSLTLIATANQGSEATYESGFVIDKFPISRPNLTFSTLTVSNMSPEDSSIYLCSVASDGLSFMNTEAFFGQGTRLTVV.

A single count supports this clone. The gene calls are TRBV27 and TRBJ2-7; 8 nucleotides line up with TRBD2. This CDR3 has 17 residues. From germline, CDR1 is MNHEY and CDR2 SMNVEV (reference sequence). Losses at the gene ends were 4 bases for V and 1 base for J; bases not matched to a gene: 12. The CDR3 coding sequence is TGTGCCAGCAGTTCTTCTCCACTAGCGGAGCAATCCTACGAGCAGTACTTC. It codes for CASSSSPLAEQSYEQYF.

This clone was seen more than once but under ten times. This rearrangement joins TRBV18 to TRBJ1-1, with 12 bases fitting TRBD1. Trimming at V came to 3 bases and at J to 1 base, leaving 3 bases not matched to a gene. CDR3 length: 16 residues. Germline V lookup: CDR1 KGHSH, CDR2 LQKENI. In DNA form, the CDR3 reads TGTGCCAGCTCACCGGGGACAGGGGGCCCGAACACTGAAGCTTTCTTT. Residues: CASSPGTGGPNTEAFF.

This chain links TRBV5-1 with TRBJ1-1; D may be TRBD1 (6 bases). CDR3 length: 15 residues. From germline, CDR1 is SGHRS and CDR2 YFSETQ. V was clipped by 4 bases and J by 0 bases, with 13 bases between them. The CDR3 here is CASSRDTNMNTEAFF. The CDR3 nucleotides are TGCGCCAGCAGCAGGGACACTAATATGAACACTGAAGCTTTCTTT.

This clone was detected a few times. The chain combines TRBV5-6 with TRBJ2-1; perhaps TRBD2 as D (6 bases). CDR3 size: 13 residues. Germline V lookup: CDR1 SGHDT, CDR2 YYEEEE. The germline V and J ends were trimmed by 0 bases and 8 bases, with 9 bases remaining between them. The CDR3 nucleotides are TGTGCCAGCAGCTTGGCGTGGGGGGATGAGCAGTTCTTC. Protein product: CASSLAWGDEQFF. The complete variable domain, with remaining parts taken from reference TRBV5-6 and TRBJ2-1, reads DAGVTQSPTHLIKTRGQQVTLRCSPKSGHDTVSWYQQALGQGPQFIFQYYEEEERQRGNFPDRFSGHQFPNYSSELNVNALLLGDSALYLCASSLAWGDEQFFGPGTRLTVL.

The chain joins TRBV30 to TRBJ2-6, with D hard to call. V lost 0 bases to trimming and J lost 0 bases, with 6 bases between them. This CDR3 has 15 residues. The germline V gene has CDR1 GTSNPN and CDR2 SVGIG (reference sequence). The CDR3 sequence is CAWSVLSSGANVLTF. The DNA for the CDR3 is TGTGCCTGGAGTGTACTTTCCTCTGGGGCCAACGTCCTGACTTTC.